This TCR beta chain was captured by sequencing in a study of monozygotic twins with inflammatory bowel disease. Germline CDR1 SEHNR, CDR2 FQNEAQ (reference sequence). The CDR3 is made up of 15 amino acids. Per TCR library, 3500 ng of total RNA was used. The unique tags termed UMIs, each holding a 6-nucleotide sample barcode, were added by means of template switching. With the 5' RACE reads reprocessed, TCRdb shows one record per CDR3 protein and no DNA. The sample features about 300,000 distinct CDR3 sequences, with 5.6% in its top ten. The source material was blood. The sequence was collected from a human donor with ulcerative colitis or Crohn's disease, or a healthy co-twin of an affected twin (not recorded which). The gene calls are TRBV7-9 and TRBJ2-1; without DNA, the TCRdb call of TRBD1 cannot be checked. The CDR3 protein is CASSLTGVGNNEQFF.